The present entry profiles one TCR beta chain with its context. The clone's antigen remains unknown. The input lacks base qualities; no much larger clone sits a single base away. The CDR3 runs 14 residues from the cysteine to the phenylalanine. Only the CDR3 portion is preserved as DNA: 42 bases, with reading frame beginning at the first base. Cut back by 3 bases and 6 bases, the V and J ends lie 9 bases apart. In the germline V gene (reference sequence), CDR1 corresponds to LNHNV and CDR2 to YYDKDF. In the study, sorted CD4+ and CD8+ blood T cells from patients with severe aplastic anemia and from healthy subjects underwent deep sequencing of TCR repertoires. Ficoll-Paque density gradient centrifugation was used to isolate peripheral blood mononuclear cells. Before DNA extraction, CD4+ and CD8+ T cells were sorted with FACS or magnetic beads. These data belong to a study of CD8+CD57+ T cells in acquired aplastic anemia (dated by TCRdb to between 2017 and 2018). With respect to the entire study: DNA extracted from sorted CD4+ and CD8+ cells had a mean of approximately 3.4 ug, with a range of roughly 0.17 to 27.4 ug. For healthy donor samples, the average read count was around 9.8 million for CD4+ cells and 11.0 million for CD8+ cells. Paper-wide results and their limitations: Patients and healthy controls showed no significant difference in CD8+ Simpson's diversity (P=0.060). Some 31 CD8+ CDR3 sequences were shared between patients and controls but appeared highly expressed in patients and within their immunodominant clones.

Profiling of TCR beta VDJ combinations and CDR3 sequences used genomic DNA as the template. An Illumina HiSeq 2000 was the platform used for TCR repertoire sequencing. The study's own analysis went as follows. TRBV/TRBJ rearrangement plots, CDR3 size and DJ length profiles, and Simpson's diversity index were used to assess repertoires. Whichever DNA sequence was most abundant in the deep sequencing data was defined as the immunodominant clone. CDR3 amino acid sequences were checked for sharing across subjects and were also compared against the VDJdb database and published repertoires. In TCRdb, the public reads were trimmed at Q25 with fastp and aligned with MiXCR, with productive beta chains retained. A single entry per CDR3 protein holds the most common genes and DNA from its merged rows. None of the V and J calls come from the authors' own analysis; TCRdb made them. In all, the sample holds about 130,000 distinct CDR3 sequences, and 40% to 60% of those were seen once. The top ten clones comprise roughly 2.5% of the sample.

The sequence joins TRBV15 to TRBJ1-6; the D segment cannot be called with confidence. The sequencing sample was made of sorted CD4+, CD8+, or CD8+CD57+ T cells (not recorded which) from PBMCs. The origin of this receptor is a human donor in good health, serving as a control. The CDR3 protein sequence reads: CATSRGNSNSPLHF. The nucleotide sequence reads TGTGCCACCAGCAGGGGGAACAGTAATTCACCCCTCCACTTT.